This T cell receptor beta chain was captured in a study of blood T cell repertoires in COVID-19. Study-level information: Spain, Italy and the United States supplied samples that represented acute and convalescent COVID-19. The analysed material was cDNA or gDNA that came from T cells, B-cell-depleted T cells, or PBMCs.

The length of the CDR3 is 14 residues. Deletions cut 6 bases from V and 0 bases from J, with 6 bases between. Germline V gives CDR1 MDHEN, CDR2 SYDVKM. As processed by the authors: How many nucleated cells were present was estimated from reference gene primer amplification. The repertoire was sequenced with immunoSEQ multiplex PCR; TCRdb's copy has only in-frame clones and lacks some. V, J and clone size were drawn from that table, and D and trimming were deduced from the DNA. The sample includes about 36,000 clones, over 80% seen only once; the top ten take about 15%. The J gene is TRBJ1-6, the V gene TRBV28; D not certain. The sample comprised peripheral blood. The sequence came from a human donor in a cohort sampled during active COVID-19. For the CDR3, the DNA is TGTGCCAGCAGGGAGAGCTCCTATAATTCACCCCTCCACTTT. The encoded protein is CASRESSYNSPLHF.